Here is one T cell receptor (beta chain) with its context. V lost 7 bases and J 2 bases, leaving 14 bases between the germline ends. Germline V gene data show CDR1 as SGHRS and CDR2 as YFSETQ. This CDR3 contains 14 residues. TCRdb processed the 5' RACE reads anew with MiXCR; each CDR3 protein has one entry. Seen here are roughly 69,000 distinct CDR3 sequences, roughly 22% observed once, and the top ten hold under 3.5%. The rearrangement uses TRBV5-1 and TRBJ2-3, with D possibly TRBD1 on 6 matching bases. Sequencing was done on a sample of memory CD4+ T cells sorted from a lymph node. The subset is: memory CD4+ T cells, CD4+CD45RO+CD25-. The clonotype comes from a female donor with breast cancer. In DNA form, the CDR3 reads TGCGCCAGCGCCGGACAGAGCTCCACAGATACGCAGTATTTT. Translated, it gives CASAGQSSTDTQYF. The variable domain in full, with the rest retrieved from reference TRBV5-1 and TRBJ2-3, is KAGVTQTPRYLIKTRGQQVTLSCSPISGHRSVSWYQQTPGQGLQFLFEYFSETQRNKGNFPGRFSGRQFSNSRSEMNVSTLELGDSALYLCASAGQSSTDTQYFGPGTRLTVL.